This T cell receptor beta chain appears in the sequencing data of a study of CXCR3-negative and CXCR3-positive naive CD8 T cells. The CDR3 covers 12 residues. The germline V gene encodes CDR1 DFQATT and CDR2 SNEGSKA (reference sequence). General study findings and limits: Memory cells differed in TRBV-TRBJ usage, but naive CXCR3-negative and CXCR3-positive cells had similar usage. A higher hydrophobicity marked the TRB CDR3s of CXCR3-positive naive cells versus CXCR3-negative naive cells.

Details on this clonotype: Its antigen is unknown.

In preparing the TRB cDNA libraries, 5' RACE with UMI labels was used. TCRdb reworked the 5' RACE reads into one entry per CDR3 protein, no DNA. In total, the table holds about 98,000 distinct CDR3 sequences. This chain uses TRBV20-1 with TRBJ1-1; with no DNA, the TCRdb D assignment of TRBD1 cannot be verified. The clonotype comes from a human donor in good health. Some clones in this sample may be carry-over from other donors' samples. Sequenced material: naive CXCR3+ CD8+ T cells from blood. The sample's subset: CD45RO-CCR7+CD27+CD95- naive CD8+ T cells expressing CXCR3 (TNR3+). CDR3 sequence: CSARVEGTEAFF.